The 28 T cell receptor beta chains below were found in one sample sequenced in a study of cytomegalovirus exposure and HLA in healthy donors. The PCR employed 60 Vbeta primers together with 13 Jbeta primers. Profiling relied on immunoSEQ multiplex PCR, and the TCRdb table lists in-frame clones only, not all of them. In the table there are approximately 110,000 clones, around 77% of which are singletons. What was sequenced was PBMCs. Source of these receptors: a woman aged 30 to 39 in good health and CMV-seropositive.

The V gene is TRBV5-1, the J gene TRBJ2-1; no definite D call. The CDR3 extends over 16 amino acids. V lost 0 bases to trimming and J lost 1 base, with 11 bases between them. The germline gives CDR1 SGHRS, CDR2 YFSETQ. In DNA, the CDR3 is TGCGCCAGCAGCTTGGCCAGGCTGGGTTCCTACAATGAGCAGTTCTTC. Translation: CASSLARLGSYNEQFF.

This clone was seen once. This chain joins TRBV6-4 and TRBJ2-1, with 8 positions matching TRBD2. J was trimmed by 6 bases and V by 3 bases; bases with no gene match: 7. The CDR3 length is 15 residues. CDR1 and CDR2 (germline): MRHNA, SNTAGT. CDR3 nucleotides: TGTGCCAGCAGTGAAACAGCGGGAGAATCCAATGAGCAGTTCTTC. It is translated as CASSETAGESNEQFF.

This clone is a singleton in its sample. CDR3 protein: CASSLFWASDTGELFF. CDR3 nucleotides: TGCGCCAGCAGCTTGTTTTGGGCGAGTGACACCGGGGAGCTGTTTTTT. The chain carries TRBV5-1 and TRBJ2-2; D gene unclear. The V gene's germline CDR1 is SGHRS and CDR2 YFSETQ. The CDR3 covers 16 residues. Between the trimmed V and J ends, which lost 1 base and 3 bases, there was a span of 13 bases. Complete variable domain (other parts from reference TRBV5-1 and TRBJ2-2): KAGVTQTPRYLIKTRGQQVTLSCSPISGHRSVSWYQQTPGQGLQFLFEYFSETQRNKGNFPGRFSGRQFSNSRSEMNVSTLELGDSALYLCASSLFWASDTGELFFGEGSRLTVL.

The chain carries TRBV5-8 and TRBJ1-2, with 8 bases matching TRBD1. Germline V lookup: CDR1 SGHTS, CDR2 YDEGEE. CDR3 length: 19 residues. The junction had 23 bases not matched to a gene; V was cut back by 5 bases and J by 5 bases. The chain's CDR3 is CASSQSLRDRLANTYGYTF. The CDR3 DNA sequence: TGTGCCAGCAGTCAAAGCCTCCGGGACAGGTTGGCGAACACTTATGGCTACACCTTC.

In this sample, this clone turned up once. The chain is built from TRBV5-1 and TRBJ1-3; TRBD1 agrees at 12 bases. V shed 3 bases, J shed 4 bases, and the junction held 5 bases outside the gene matches. Germline assignment: CDR1 SGHRS and CDR2 YFSETQ. The CDR3 totals 16 residues. CDR3 residues: CASSSGDRGLGNTIYF. DNA for the CDR3: TGCGCCAGCAGCTCGGGGGACAGGGGGCTCGGAAACACCATATATTTT.

The chain combines TRBV5-5 with TRBJ1-5; 7 bases agree with TRBD1. The CDR3 totals 17 residues. The trim removed 0 bases at V and 2 bases at J, leaving 8 bases unmatched. CDR1 and CDR2 from the germline V gene are SGHKS and YYEKEE (reference sequence). Here the CDR3 DNA reads TGTGCCAGCAGCTTGGGCGCGGGACAGATCGGCAATCAGCCCCAGCATTTT. Protein product: CASSLGAGQIGNQPQHF.

The gene calls are TRBV10-3 and TRBJ2-1, with 8 positions matching TRBD1. CDR1 ENHRY and CDR2 SYGVKD come from the germline V gene. V lost 6 bases to trimming and J lost 2 bases; unmatched junction nucleotides: 9. CDR3 length equals 16 residues. The DNA for the CDR3 is TGTGCCATCAGCGGAACCGGGACAGGCGCCTACAATGAGCAGTTCTTC. Translating gives CAISGTGTGAYNEQFF.

The chain has TRBV27 and TRBJ2-7; D is ambiguous. This CDR3 is 13 amino acids long. Germline V lookup: CDR1 MNHEY, CDR2 SMNVEV (reference sequence). V was trimmed by 5 bases and J by 6 bases, leaving 14 bases between them. CDR3 region: CASSAQIYTEQYF. The DNA of the CDR3 is TGTGCCAGCAGTGCCCAGATATACACCGAGCAGTACTTC.

This clone was seen only once. The chain carries TRBV5-6 and TRBJ1-3; 7 bases are shared with TRBD1. The CDR3 totals 14 residues. V shed 6 bases, J shed 4 bases, and the junction held 7 bases outside the gene matches. Germline CDR1 SGHDT, CDR2 YYEEEE. The CDR3 bases are TGTGCCAGCAACCGACAGGGAGGAGGAAACACCATATATTTT. Amino acids: CASNRQGGGNTIYF.

This clone appeared once. V is TRBV6-5 and J is TRBJ2-1, with no clear D. CDR1 and CDR2 (germline): MNHEY, SVGAGI. V dropped 7 bases and J dropped 9 bases, with 13 bases sitting between them. The CDR3 is 12 amino acids. The CDR3 is CASKRGGGEQFF. The CDR3, as DNA: TGTGCCAGCAAGCGAGGCGGTGGTGAGCAGTTCTTC.

The J gene is TRBJ1-2, the V gene TRBV30; no firm D call. From germline, CDR1 is GTSNPN and CDR2 SVGIG (reference sequence). The CDR3 has 14 amino acids. Trimming cost V 4 bases and J 0 bases, with 12 bases left between them. Here the CDR3 reads CAWTRQESNYGYTF. The CDR3 nucleotides are TGTGCCTGGACGCGACAAGAATCTAACTATGGCTACACCTTC.

This clone showed up just a few times. The CDR3 loop is CAWSYRDGGMDDRGLNQPQHF. Written as DNA, the CDR3 is TGTGCCTGGAGTTACCGGGACGGAGGAATGGACGACAGGGGGCTAAATCAGCCCCAGCATTTT. This sequence joins TRBV30 and TRBJ1-5; 10 bases line up with TRBD1. The CDR3 spans 21 residues. J gave up 4 bases and V 2 bases, and 23 bases lay outside the gene matches. Germline CDR1 and CDR2: GTSNPN and SVGIG (reference sequence). Full variable domain (outside the CDR3, taken from reference TRBV30 and TRBJ1-5): SQTIHQWPATLVQPVGSPLSLECTVEGTSNPNLYWYRQAAGRGLQLLFYSVGIGQISSEVPQNLSASRPQDRQFILSSKKLLLSDSGFYLCAWSYRDGGMDDRGLNQPQHFGDGTRLSIL.

DNA of the CDR3: TGTGCCTCGCACACAGGGGATAACCCTAATTCACCCCTCCACTTT. This codes for CASHTGDNPNSPLHF. This chain uses TRBV30 with TRBJ1-6; 7 nucleotides align to TRBD1. CDR3 length: 15 amino acids. The V gene's germline CDR1 is GTSNPN and CDR2 SVGIG (reference sequence). The V and J ends lost 7 bases and 6 bases, in that order; junction bases with no gene match: 12.

The chain links TRBV6-1 to TRBJ2-7; TRBD1 might be the D (6 bases). Between the trimmed V and J ends, which lost 0 bases and 4 bases, there was a span of 10 bases. CDR3 size: 14 residues. Germline V gene data show CDR1 as MNHNS and CDR2 as SASEGT. The CDR3: CASSEAWGLYEQYF. For the CDR3, the DNA is TGTGCCAGCAGTGAAGCCTGGGGGCTGTACGAGCAGTACTTC.

The CDR3 region is CASSFDRGIYEQYF. The DNA of the CDR3 is TGTGCCAGCAGTTTCGATAGGGGAATTTACGAGCAGTACTTC. The chain combines TRBV27 with TRBJ2-5; D is perhaps TRBD1 (5 bases). TRBJ2-7 explains the end of the DNA better; the J call may be wrong. Germline V lookup: CDR1 MNHEY, CDR2 SMNVEV (reference sequence). CDR3 length equals 14 residues.

The CDR3 protein is CASSIDNYYGYTF. DNA of the CDR3: TGTGCCAGCTCAATTGACAACTACTATGGCTACACCTTC. The chain links TRBV18 to TRBJ1-2; D call uncertain. Trimming stripped 5 bases from V and 3 bases from J, with 10 bases between. The CDR3 contains 13 residues. The germline V gene has CDR1 KGHSH and CDR2 LQKENI. The full variable domain, its missing parts supplied by reference TRBV18 and TRBJ1-2, is NAGVMQNPRHLVRRRGQEARLRCSPMKGHSHVYWYRQLPEEGLKFMVYLQKENIIDESGMPKERFSAEFPKEGPSILRIQQVVRGDSAAYFCASSIDNYYGYTFGSGTRLTVV.

This sequence joins TRBV6-5 and TRBJ2-5; D gene ambiguous. Looked up from germline, CDR1 is MNHEY and CDR2 is SVGAGI. Trimming took 8 bases from V and 0 from J, leaving 10 bases between them. CDR3 length: 13 residues. The CDR3 coding sequence is TGTGCCAGCGGCCCTCATGACCAAGAGACCCAGTACTTC. This sequence encodes CASGPHDQETQYF.

The genes are TRBV5-1 and TRBJ2-3; 7 positions match TRBD2. The CDR3 is 15 residues long. J was trimmed by 2 bases and V by 0 bases; bases with no gene match: 3. CDR1 and CDR2 from the germline V gene are SGHRS and YFSETQ. CDR3 protein: CASSLGDYTTDTQYF. CDR3 bases: TGCGCCAGCAGCTTGGGGGACTACACCACAGATACGCAGTATTTT.

V usage is TRBV5-4 and J usage is TRBJ2-7, with TRBD2 matching over 8 bases. Germline CDR1 is SGHNT and CDR2 is YYREEE (reference sequence). The length of the CDR3 is 15 residues. J was trimmed by 0 bases and V by 1 base; bases with no gene match: 3. The CDR3 region is CASSLTRGGSYEQYF. Here the CDR3 DNA reads TGTGCCAGCAGCTTGACACGGGGGGGCTCCTACGAGCAGTACTTC.

Written as DNA, the CDR3 is TGTGCCAGCAGTGAAGTTGCGAATTCACCCCTCCACTTT. Translating gives CASSEVANSPLHF. This chain uses TRBV6-1 with TRBJ1-6; D not resolved. Germline V gene sequence: CDR1 MNHNS, CDR2 SASEGT. V lost 1 base and J 7 bases, leaving 5 bases between the germline ends. The CDR3 runs 13 residues.

The CDR3 bases are TGTGCCAGCCACAGAGGGGGTAACACTGAAGCTTTCTTT. It is translated as CASHRGGNTEAFF. The V and J genes are TRBV19 and TRBJ1-1, with D perhaps matching TRBD1 (6 bases). Trimming removed 9 bases at V and 2 bases at J, with 13 bases between. Germline lookup yields CDR1 LNHDA and CDR2 SQIVND (reference sequence). The CDR3 is made up of 13 amino acids.

This clone turned up a few times. This chain connects TRBV2 to TRBJ1-1, with D uncertain. Trimming removed 4 bases at V and 2 bases at J, with 5 bases between. The germline CDR1 and CDR2 sequences are SNHLY and FYNNEI. This CDR3 is 12 amino acids long. The CDR3 nucleotides read TGTGCCAGCAGTGGCTACAACACTGAAGCTTTCTTT. Amino acid sequence: CASSGYNTEAFF.

V is TRBV6-5 and J is TRBJ2-1; D is possibly TRBD1 (6 bases). Germline V gene sequence: CDR1 MNHEY, CDR2 SVGAGI. This CDR3 spans 16 amino acids. The V end lost 0 bases, the J end lost 8 bases, and 17 bases lay between the germline ends. CDR3 sequence reads: CASSYSAQGSNDEQFF. In nucleotides, the CDR3 is TGTGCCAGCAGTTACTCAGCTCAGGGGAGTAACGATGAGCAGTTCTTC.

The chain combines TRBV10-2 with TRBJ2-3; D is ambiguous. V lost 2 bases and J 0 bases, leaving 6 bases between the germline ends. From germline, CDR1 is WSHSY and CDR2 SAAADI. The CDR3 covers 14 residues. This CDR3 is CASSEASSTDTQYF. In DNA, the CDR3 is TGCGCCAGCAGTGAGGCGAGCAGCACAGATACGCAGTATTTT.

This chain links TRBV19 with TRBJ1-6; 7 bases fit TRBD1. V shed 9 bases and J 7 bases; nucleotides not matched to a gene: 12. CDR1 and CDR2 (germline): LNHDA, SQIVND (reference sequence). The length of the CDR3 is 15 residues. Written as DNA, the CDR3 is TGTGCCAGCAACCCCGCGGGCAGGGGGAATTCACCCCTCCACTTT. Translation: CASNPAGRGNSPLHF.

The chain links TRBV5-1 to TRBJ2-5; TRBD1 matches 7 bases. The DNA end is more similar to TRBJ2-7, so the J call may be wrong. The germline gives CDR1 SGHRS, CDR2 YFSETQ. The CDR3 totals 15 residues. CDR3 in amino acids: CASSFRQGGSYEQYF. The CDR3 nucleotides read TGCGCCAGCAGCTTCCGACAGGGCGGCTCCTACGAGCAGTACTTC.

The rearrangement links TRBV6-6 to TRBJ1-2; D is perhaps TRBD1 (5 bases). V was shortened by 10 bases and J by 5 bases, with 8 bases between the two germline ends. CDR1 is MNHNY, CDR2 SVGAGI, per germline (reference sequence). The CDR3 covers 10 residues. CDR3 DNA sequence: TGTGCCACGACAGAGTATGGCTACACCTTC. Amino acids: CATTEYGYTF.

This sequence joins TRBV19 and TRBJ1-5; TRBD1 aligns across 7 bases. The ends lost 6 bases at V and 4 bases at J; junction bases unmatched: 3. CDR3 length: 13 amino acids. The V gene's germline CDR1 is LNHDA and CDR2 SQIVND (reference sequence). This CDR3 reads CASSGRGNQPQHF. The CDR3 nucleotides are TGTGCCAGTAGCGGCAGGGGGAATCAGCCCCAGCATTTT.